These 24 T cell receptor beta chains were sequenced from one sample in a study of cytomegalovirus exposure and HLA in healthy donors. In the PCR, 60 Vbeta and 13 Jbeta primers were used. TCRdb keeps only in-frame clones here, not all; method: immunoSEQ multiplex PCR. Counted here are more than 85,000 clones, over 8% occurring once; the ten biggest clones make up roughly 4.7%. Sample: PBMCs. The receptor source for this set is a man in his fifties in good health and CMV-seropositive.

This clone was detected a few times. V gene TRBV19 combines with J gene TRBJ2-1, with 8 nucleotides matching TRBD2. CDR3 length equals 15 residues. Unmatched junction bases numbered 11, after V lost 5 bases and J lost 8 bases. CDR1 is LNHDA, CDR2 SQIVND, per germline (reference sequence). The CDR3 is CASSQSGSVEYEQFF. For the CDR3, the DNA is TGTGCCAGTAGTCAAAGCGGGAGTGTTGAGTATGAGCAGTTCTTC.

This clone was seen just once. The genes are TRBV25-1 and TRBJ1-6; D perhaps matches TRBD1 (5 bases). V lost 7 bases, J lost 7 bases, and 14 bases lay in between. This CDR3 contains 14 residues. Germline loops: CDR1 MGHDK, CDR2 SYGVNS. CDR3 DNA: TGTGCCAGCAAGGGTACGGGGGGGAATTCACCCCTCCACTTT. It codes for CASKGTGGNSPLHF.

This clone has a handful of counts. V usage is TRBV28 and J usage is TRBJ1-1, with 7 bases that match TRBD1. The germline CDR1 and CDR2 sequences are MDHEN and SYDVKM. V was pared by 5 bases and J by 4 bases, with 10 bases of the junction left unmatched. The CDR3 is made up of 15 amino acids. The CDR3 is CASSPPQTGRTEAFF. The CDR3 region has the DNA TGTGCCAGCAGTCCCCCTCAGACAGGGCGCACTGAAGCTTTCTTT. Using reference TRBV28 and TRBJ1-1 for the parts outside the CDR3, the full variable domain is DVKVTQSSRYLVKRTGEKVFLECVQDMDHENMFWYRQDPGLGLRLIYFSYDVKMKEKGDIPEGYSVSREKKERFSLILESASTNQTSMYLCASSPPQTGRTEAFFGQGTRLTVV.

The J gene is TRBJ2-5, the V gene TRBV19; the match to TRBD2 covers 13 bases. The junction had 5 bases not matched to a gene; V was cut back by 2 bases and J by 5 bases. Germline CDR1 is LNHDA and CDR2 is SQIVND (reference sequence). The CDR3 sequence is 16 residues long. CDR3 in amino acids: CASSISGLAGKETQYF. The CDR3 region has the DNA TGTGCCAGTAGTATATCGGGACTAGCGGGAAAGGAGACCCAGTACTTC. Drawing the rest from reference TRBV19 and TRBJ2-5, the complete variable domain is DGGITQSPKYLFRKEGQNVTLSCEQNLNHDAMYWYRQDPGQGLRLIYYSQIVNDFQKGDIAEGYSVSREKKESFPLTVTSAQKNPTAFYLCASSISGLAGKETQYFGPGTRLLVL.

In its sample, this clone was seen a few times. This rearrangement joins TRBV6-6 to TRBJ2-7, with D unclear. The germline V gene encodes CDR1 MNHNY and CDR2 SVGAGI (reference sequence). The CDR3 loop spans 13 amino acids. Between the trimmed V and J ends, which lost 5 bases and 4 bases, there was a span of 12 bases. The CDR3 DNA sequence: TGTGCCAGCAGTGCTTTCTACGGGTACGAGCAGTACTTC. Residues: CASSAFYGYEQYF.

There are a few counts of this clone. This chain connects TRBV11-1 to TRBJ2-3, with D maybe TRBD2 (5 bases). V shed 5 bases and J shed 3 bases, with 9 bases lying between them. Germline V CDR1 and CDR2: SGHAT, FQDESV (reference sequence). CDR3 length: 13 amino acids. As DNA, the CDR3 is TGTGCCAGCAGCCGGCGGGTGACAGATACGCAGTATTTT. Translating gives CASSRRVTDTQYF.

This clone has only a few counts. At one end, the junction sequence differs from germline, possibly due to a read error. This chain links TRBV7-7 with TRBJ2-3; 9 nucleotides agree with TRBD1. This CDR3 region has 15 residues. The germline gives CDR1 SSHAT, CDR2 FNYEAQ (reference sequence). CDR3 sequence: CASSFGQGLTDTQYF. As DNA, the CDR3 is TGTGCTAGCAGCTTTGGACAGGGGCTGACAGATACGCAGTATTTT.

This clone has just a few counts. The V and J genes are TRBV5-4 and TRBJ2-5; 9 bases align to TRBD2. Unmatched junction bases numbered 0, after V lost 2 bases and J lost 4 bases. Germline CDR1 is SGHNT and CDR2 is YYREEE (reference sequence). The CDR3 runs to 13 residues. CDR3 region: CASSFSGGETQYF. The CDR3 DNA is TGTGCCAGCAGCTTTAGCGGGGGAGAGACCCAGTACTTC.

This clone appeared a few times. The chain joins TRBV5-5 to TRBJ1-6; the match to TRBD1 covers 7 bases. There are 15 residues in the CDR3. The V gene's germline CDR1 is SGHKS and CDR2 YYEKEE (reference sequence). Trimming at V came to 4 bases and at J to 7 bases, leaving 8 bases not matched to a gene. The CDR3 loop reads CASSDGQAINSPLHF. CDR3 nucleotides: TGTGCCAGCAGCGACGGACAGGCTATCAATTCACCCCTCCACTTT.

J is TRBJ1-1 and V is TRBV7-9, with 7 bases that match TRBD1. CDR1 is SEHNR and CDR2 is FQNEAQ in the germline V gene (reference sequence). The V segment lost 5 bases and the J segment 1 base; nucleotides outside the gene matches: 4. The CDR3 length is 14 residues. CDR3: CASSRGTANTEAFF. The CDR3 DNA reads TGTGCCAGCAGCCGAGGGACAGCGAACACTGAAGCTTTCTTT.

This clone was found a few times. The chain recombines TRBV27 with TRBJ2-3; 7 nucleotides line up with TRBD1. The CDR3 extends over 15 amino acids. J gave up 8 bases and V 5 bases, and 13 bases lay outside the gene matches. Germline V gene data show CDR1 as MNHEY and CDR2 as SMNVEV (reference sequence). CDR3 DNA sequence: TGTGCCAGCAGTCCACCGACAGGGTATTATGTTACGCAGTATTTT. This codes for CASSPPTGYYVTQYF.

This clone was detected ten times or more. The CDR3 nucleotides are TGTGCCAGCAGTTACTCCAAGACAGCGAACACTGAAGCTTTCTTT. It translates to CASSYSKTANTEAFF. The gene calls are TRBV6-5 and TRBJ1-1; possible D gene TRBD1, 5 bases. The V end lost 0 bases, the J end lost 1 base, and 9 bases lay between the germline ends. The CDR3 contains 15 residues. Per germline, CDR1 MNHEY and CDR2 SVGAGI.

This clone was detected many times. The rearrangement uses TRBV2 and TRBJ2-1; maybe TRBD2 (7 bases). Germline V gives CDR1 SNHLY, CDR2 FYNNEI. This CDR3 region has 13 residues. Trimming left V 4 bases short and J 8 bases short, with 12 bases between. In nucleotides, the CDR3 is TGTGCCAGCAGTGGGACTAGGGGGGATGAGCAGTTCTTC. Amino acid sequence: CASSGTRGDEQFF. Based on the CDR3 plus reference TRBV2 and TRBJ2-1, the full variable domain is EPEVTQTPSHQVTQMGQEVILRCVPISNHLYFYWYRQILGQKVEFLVSFYNNEISEKSEIFDDQFSVERPDGSNFTLKIRSTKLEDSAMYFCASSGTRGDEQFFGPGTRLTVL.

The gene calls are TRBV7-3 and TRBJ2-2; 11 bases fit TRBD1. Looked up from germline, CDR1 is SGHTA and CDR2 is FQGTGA. Trimming at V came to 4 bases and at J to 4 bases, leaving 5 bases not matched to a gene. CDR3 length equals 16 residues. The CDR3 bases are TGTGCCAGCAGCTCCTCCGGGACAGGGGGCACCGGGGAGCTGTTTTTT. Amino acids: CASSSSGTGGTGELFF.

The V call is TRBV27, the J call TRBJ2-7, with 7 bases identical to TRBD1. CDR1 MNHEY and CDR2 SMNVEV come from the germline V gene (reference sequence). The V and J ends lost 6 bases and 6 bases, in that order; junction bases with no gene match: 14. This CDR3 contains 15 residues. CDR3 residues: CASSPADRQKSEQYF. The DNA for the CDR3 is TGTGCCAGCAGCCCCGCGGACAGGCAAAAGAGCGAGCAGTACTTC.

This clone was detected ten times or more. The chain is built from TRBV4-1 and TRBJ2-7; perhaps TRBD2 as D (6 bases). V shed 2 bases and J shed 3 bases, with 14 bases lying between them. The CDR3 covers 15 residues. Germline values: CDR1 MGHRA, CDR2 YSYEKL. Here the CDR3 reads CASSQSPSEVYEQYF. CDR3 coding DNA: TGCGCCAGCAGCCAATCTCCTAGCGAGGTCTACGAGCAGTACTTC.

V is TRBV5-6 and J is TRBJ2-1; weak D call: TRBD1 (6 bases). CDR1 is SGHDT, CDR2 YYEEEE, per germline. V was pared by 4 bases and J by 2 bases, with 13 bases between. The CDR3 is 15 amino acids. The chain's CDR3 is CASSRLGAAYNEQFF. For the CDR3, the DNA is TGTGCCAGCAGCCGGCTGGGGGCCGCCTACAATGAGCAGTTCTTC.

This clone showed up just a few times. V gene TRBV19 combines with J gene TRBJ2-7; possibly TRBD1 for D (6 bases). The CDR3 consists of 15 residues. V gave up 6 bases and J gave up 2 bases, with 17 bases separating them. Germline CDR1 reads LNHDA; CDR2 reads SQIVND (reference sequence). The CDR3 loop is CASRSQGSGTYEQYF. CDR3 bases: TGTGCCAGTAGATCCCAGGGGAGCGGTACCTACGAGCAGTACTTC.

The gene calls are TRBV5-1 and TRBJ1-2; D is perhaps TRBD1 (6 bases). V lost 1 base and J 1 base, leaving 14 bases between the germline ends. CDR3 length: 16 residues. CDR1 and CDR2 (germline): SGHRS, YFSETQ. CDR3 sequence (DNA): TGCGCCAGCAGCTTGTCCCCACAGGGCAGTAACTATGGCTACACCTTC. Translation: CASSLSPQGSNYGYTF. Supplemented by reference TRBV5-1 and TRBJ1-2, the full variable domain reads KAGVTQTPRYLIKTRGQQVTLSCSPISGHRSVSWYQQTPGQGLQFLFEYFSETQRNKGNFPGRFSGRQFSNSRSEMNVSTLELGDSALYLCASSLSPQGSNYGYTFGSGTRLTVV.

This clone has only a few counts. The V and J genes are TRBV5-6 and TRBJ1-4, with a weak D call TRBD1 (6 bases). With 7 bases removed from V and 3 bases from J, the gap between germline ends came to 13 bases. Germline CDR1 SGHDT, CDR2 YYEEEE. The CDR3 runs 14 residues. DNA of the CDR3: TGTGCCAGCTTGCACAGGGAATCTAATGAAAAACTGTTTTTT. Its translation: CASLHRESNEKLFF.

This clone occurred a few times. The J gene is TRBJ2-7, the V gene TRBV7-6; TRBD1 is a possible D gene (5 bases). Trimming shortened V by 5 bases and J by 3 bases, and 11 bases separated the two germline ends. Germline values: CDR1 SGHVS, CDR2 FNYEAQ. The CDR3 is made up of 13 amino acids. The CDR3 loop is CASSLGPIYEQYF. The CDR3 DNA reads as TGTGCCAGCAGCCTGGGGCCCATCTACGAGCAGTACTTC.

A few counts support this clone. This chain joins TRBV7-9 and TRBJ2-1, with 9 bases identical to TRBD2. V trimming: 11 bases; J trimming: 6 bases; junction bases outside the gene matches: 8. Germline lookup yields CDR1 SEHNR and CDR2 FQNEAQ (reference sequence). The CDR3 sequence is 13 residues long. The CDR3 coding sequence is TGTGCCCCGGGGGTAGCGGGAGCCAATGAGCAGTTCTTC. This encodes CAPGVAGANEQFF.

J is TRBJ2-1 and V is TRBV5-1, with TRBD1 identical over 8 bases. Germline loops: CDR1 SGHRS, CDR2 YFSETQ. The J segment lost 5 bases and the V segment lost 1 base, leaving 2 bases of the junction unmatched. The CDR3 runs 14 residues. This CDR3 is CASSLQGADNEQFF. The CDR3 coding sequence is TGCGCCAGCAGCTTGCAGGGGGCCGACAATGAGCAGTTCTTC.

This clone was seen only a few times. CDR3 region: CASSVTLGNTEAFF. Here the CDR3 DNA reads TGTGCCAGCAGCGTTACTCTAGGGAACACTGAAGCTTTCTTT. This sequence joins TRBV9 and TRBJ1-1; D unresolved. The CDR3 is 14 residues long. Looked up from germline, CDR1 is SGDLS and CDR2 is YYNGEE. Trimming took off 2 bases at V and 1 base at J, with 9 bases between the two ends.